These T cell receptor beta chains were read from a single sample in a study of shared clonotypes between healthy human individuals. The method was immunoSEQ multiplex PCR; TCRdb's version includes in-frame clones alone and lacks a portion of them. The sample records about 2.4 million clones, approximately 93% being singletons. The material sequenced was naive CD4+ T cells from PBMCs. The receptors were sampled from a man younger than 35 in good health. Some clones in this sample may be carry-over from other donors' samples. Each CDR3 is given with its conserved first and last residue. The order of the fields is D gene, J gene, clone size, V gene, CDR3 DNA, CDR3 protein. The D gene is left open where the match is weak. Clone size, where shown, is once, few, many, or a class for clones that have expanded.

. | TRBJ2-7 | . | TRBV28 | TGTGCCAGCAGTTTATCTGGGACGCGGACCTACGAGCAGTACTTC | CASSLSGTRTYEQYF
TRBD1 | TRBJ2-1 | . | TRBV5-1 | TGCGCCAGCAGCGGGGGACAGGGCTACAATGAGCAGTTCTTC | CASSGGQGYNEQFF
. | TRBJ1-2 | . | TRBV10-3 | TGTGCCATCAGTGAGTCGAAAGGGGCTGGCTATGGCTACACCTTC | CAISESKGAGYGYTF
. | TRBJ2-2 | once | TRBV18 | TGTGCCAGCTCTCTACTTTCCCGGACGGTGAACACCGGGGAGCTGTTTTTT | CASSLLSRTVNTGELFF
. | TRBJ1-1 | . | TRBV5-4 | TGTGCCAGCAGCTGGGGCCTAAGTATGAACACTGAAGCTTTCTTT | CASSWGLSMNTEAFF
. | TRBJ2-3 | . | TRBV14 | TGTGCCAGCAGCCAAGACTTGGCGGGACTTTTGGATACGCAGTATTTT | CASSQDLAGLLDTQYF
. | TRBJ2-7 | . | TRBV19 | TGTGCCAGTAGTTGGGGACCAACAGATAACGAGCAGTACTTC | CASSWGPTDNEQYF
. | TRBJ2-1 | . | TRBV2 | TGTGCCAGCAATACGCCGAGGAATGAGCAGTTCTTC | CASNTPRNEQFF
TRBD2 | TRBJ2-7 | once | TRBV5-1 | TGCGCCAGCAGCTTTCTAGCGGGAGGGGGATACGAGCAGTACTTC | CASSFLAGGGYEQYF
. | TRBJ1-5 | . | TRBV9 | TGTGCCAGCAGCAGGGGAGCTAGCAATCAGCCCCAGCATTTT | CASSRGASNQPQHF
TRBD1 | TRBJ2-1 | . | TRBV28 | TGTGCCAGCAGCACCCAGGGGGCCGCCAAGCAGTTCTTC | CASSTQGAAKQFF
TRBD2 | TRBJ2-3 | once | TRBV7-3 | TGTGCCAGCAGCTCTCGACTAGCCCCAGATACGCAGTATTTT | CASSSRLAPDTQYF
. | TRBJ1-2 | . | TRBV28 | TGTGCCAGCAGTCCCCGTCAGGGCTCGGTTGGGCTCTATGGCTACACCTTC | CASSPRQGSVGLYGYTF
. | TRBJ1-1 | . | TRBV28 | TGTGCCACCTCACTTAGGGACACTGAAGCTTTCTTT | CATSLRDTEAFF
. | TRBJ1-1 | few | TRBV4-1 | TGCGCCAGCAGCCAAGCTGTTGTCAAGGTGAACACTGAAGCTTTCTTT | CASSQAVVKVNTEAFF
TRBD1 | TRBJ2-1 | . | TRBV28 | TGTGCCAGCAATAGCAGGGGGCTTATTAAATTGTACAATGAGCAGTTCTTC | CASNSRGLIKLYNEQFF
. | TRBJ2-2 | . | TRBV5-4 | TGTGCCAGCAGCTTGGGAGTTGTTAACACCGGGGAGCTGTTTTTT | CASSLGVVNTGELFF
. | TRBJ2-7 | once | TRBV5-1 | TGCGCCAGCAGGCCTTGGGGGCCGGGCGAGCAGTACTTC | CASRPWGPGEQYF
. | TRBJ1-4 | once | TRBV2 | TGTGCCAGCAGCCCGGTGGGGGGCACTAATGAAAAACTGTTTTTT | CASSPVGGTNEKLFF
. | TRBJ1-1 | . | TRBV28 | TGTGCCAGCAGTGTGGTGCGGAACACTGAAGCTTTCTTT | CASSVVRNTEAFF
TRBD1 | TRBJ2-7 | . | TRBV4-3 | TGCGCCAGCAGCCTGACGCGGGACAGGGATTACGAGCAGTACTTC | CASSLTRDRDYEQYF
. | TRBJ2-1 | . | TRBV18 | TGTGCCAGCTCCCCCTGGGGGGTTCGGAATGAGCAGTTCTTC | CASSPWGVRNEQFF
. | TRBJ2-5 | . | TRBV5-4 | TGTGCCAGCACCCTACAAGAGACCCAGTACTTC | CASTLQETQYF
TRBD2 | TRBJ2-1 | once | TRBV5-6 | TGTGCCAGCAGCCCCATTGGTGGTCTAGCGGGAGGCGGTGAGCAGTTCTTC | CASSPIGGLAGGGEQFF
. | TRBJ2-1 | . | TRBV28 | TGTGCCAGCAGCACAAGGGGGGCCAGGTGGTCCAGTGAGCAGTTCTTC | CASSTRGARWSSEQFF